What follows are 27 T cell receptor beta chains derived from one specimen sequenced in a study of radiation and T cells in renal cell carcinoma. Using immunoSEQ multiplex PCR, the repertoire was profiled, and TCRdb retains in-frame clones only, with some absent. The sample has approximately 150,000 clones, 83% seen once. Described time point: baseline pretreatment blood. Regarding treatment: 15 Gy SBRT to primary tumor, nephrectomy 4 weeks later. Sequenced here: blood, sampled from a patient whose treatment included radiotherapy and nephrectomy. The source is a woman aged 45-65 years with renal cell carcinoma.

CDR3 nucleotides: TGTGCCGTTGGGGGAACCACCTCTGGAAACACCATATATTTT. This encodes CAVGGTTSGNTIYF. This chain links TRBV30 with TRBJ1-3; a weak D match, TRBD1 (5 bases). CDR3 size: 14 residues. The V gene's germline CDR1 is GTSNPN and CDR2 SVGIG (reference sequence). V was clipped by 8 bases and J by 0 bases, with 14 bases between them.

The gene calls are TRBV5-1 and TRBJ2-6; D gene unclear. The germline V and J ends were trimmed by 4 bases and 2 bases, with 7 bases remaining between them. Germline CDR1 SGHRS, CDR2 YFSETQ. This CDR3 comprises 14 residues. The CDR3 is CASSLLTGANVLTF. Here the CDR3 DNA reads TGCGCCAGCAGCCTCCTCACTGGGGCCAACGTCCTGACTTTC.

The V and J genes are TRBV5-6 and TRBJ2-2; perhaps TRBD1 as D (6 bases). Germline V gene sequence: CDR1 SGHDT, CDR2 YYEEEE. V dropped 2 bases and J dropped 5 bases, with 16 bases sitting between them. The CDR3 length is 16 residues. The CDR3 sequence: CASSFDTGLSTGELFF. The CDR3 coding sequence is TGTGCCAGCAGCTTCGATACAGGGCTGAGTACCGGGGAGCTGTTTTTT.

V gene TRBV5-1 combines with J gene TRBJ1-4, with D tentatively TRBD1 (6 bases). The V end lost 0 bases, the J end lost 8 bases, and 14 bases lay between the germline ends. Germline V lookup: CDR1 SGHRS, CDR2 YFSETQ. The CDR3 spans 15 residues. Here the CDR3 DNA reads TGCGCCAGCAGCTTGGATCCAGGGGACGGGGAAAAACTGTTTTTT. Encoded protein: CASSLDPGDGEKLFF.

The rearrangement uses TRBV5-1 and TRBJ2-7, with 10 bases aligning to TRBD1. Germline V gives CDR1 SGHRS, CDR2 YFSETQ. The CDR3 runs 16 residues. The J segment lost 3 bases and the V segment lost 0 bases, leaving 6 bases of the junction unmatched. In nucleotides, the CDR3 is TGCGCCAGCAGCTTGGGTCTCGGGACAGGGGACTACGAGCAGTACTTC. This codes for CASSLGLGTGDYEQYF.

The chain has TRBV6-5 and TRBJ2-3; D not certain. V gave up 0 bases and J gave up 1 base, with 8 bases separating them. This CDR3 is 15 amino acids long. CDR1 and CDR2 (germline): MNHEY, SVGAGI. CDR3 region: CASSYSMLGTDTQYF. CDR3 DNA sequence: TGTGCCAGCAGTTACTCGATGTTGGGCACAGATACGCAGTATTTT.

This clone was observed once. This chain joins TRBV30 and TRBJ2-7, with TRBD1 as a possible D gene (5 bases). In germline, CDR1 is GTSNPN, CDR2 SVGIG (reference sequence). Trimming took 0 bases from V and 6 from J, leaving 15 bases between them. The CDR3 is 14 residues long. CDR3 sequence reads: CAWSVSGWPSEQYF. The CDR3 DNA reads as TGTGCCTGGAGTGTATCAGGGTGGCCCAGCGAGCAGTACTTC.

The rearrangement uses TRBV9 and TRBJ2-3; 9 bases are a match to TRBD2. Germline V lookup: CDR1 SGDLS, CDR2 YYNGEE. The CDR3 consists of 16 residues. With 1 base clipped from V and 1 base from J, the junction kept 4 bases outside the gene matches. CDR3 residues: CASSVSASGGTDTQYF. CDR3 in DNA: TGTGCCAGCAGCGTAAGTGCTAGCGGGGGCACAGATACGCAGTATTTT.

The CDR3 nucleotides are TGTGCCAGCAGCTTGCCGCTATCCTACGAGCAGTACTTC. Amino acid sequence: CASSLPLSYEQYF. This chain uses TRBV5-6 with TRBJ2-7, with no clear D. The CDR3 has 13 amino acids. V was cut by 1 base and J by 1 base, with 6 bases left in between. The germline V gene has CDR1 SGHDT and CDR2 YYEEEE.

This chain uses TRBV2 with TRBJ1-5, with D perhaps TRBD1 (5 bases). The CDR3 runs 14 residues. CDR1 and CDR2 (germline): SNHLY, FYNNEI. Trimming stripped 7 bases from V and 5 bases from J, with 15 bases between. Here the CDR3 DNA reads TGTGCCAGCAAACGGGACGGAACTGATCAGCCCCAGCATTTT. It yields the protein CASKRDGTDQPQHF.

This clone has just a few counts. This chain uses TRBV30 with TRBJ1-1; D call uncertain. CDR3 size: 11 residues. Trimming removed 2 bases at V and 7 bases at J, with 8 bases between. The germline V gene has CDR1 GTSNPN and CDR2 SVGIG (reference sequence). DNA of the CDR3: TGTGCCTGGAGTAAACGTCTTGAAGCTTTCTTT. This sequence encodes CAWSKRLEAFF.

This clone was counted once. The chain recombines TRBV28 with TRBJ1-6; D is possibly TRBD1 (6 bases). The CDR3 runs 14 residues. Looked up from germline, CDR1 is MDHEN and CDR2 is SYDVKM. Trimming removed 6 bases from V and 10 bases from J, with 16 bases in between. The CDR3 loop is CASSPSGARSPLHF. CDR3 DNA sequence: TGTGCCAGCAGCCCCTCGGGGGCTAGGTCACCCCTCCACTTT.

The chain uses TRBV5-6 and TRBJ1-5; 7 nucleotides match TRBD1. Germline V gives CDR1 SGHDT, CDR2 YYEEEE. The ends lost 0 bases at V and 3 bases at J; junction bases unmatched: 12. The CDR3 runs 18 residues. Here the CDR3 reads CASSLGYGAGGDNQPQHF. CDR3 coding DNA: TGTGCCAGCAGCTTGGGGTACGGGGCAGGGGGAGACAATCAGCCCCAGCATTTT.

The chain has TRBV7-9 and TRBJ2-7; D is undetermined. This CDR3 contains 11 residues. Germline V gene sequence: CDR1 SEHNR, CDR2 FQNEAQ (reference sequence). V lost 1 base, J lost 7 bases, and 5 bases lay in between. CDR3 DNA sequence: TGTGCCAGCAGCTTAGGTACTGAGCAGTACTTC. The encoded protein is CASSLGTEQYF.

The chain has TRBV11-2 and TRBJ1-4, with D maybe TRBD1 (6 bases). The CDR3 is made up of 16 amino acids. The V end lost 2 bases, the J end lost 0 bases, and 10 bases lay between the germline ends. Germline V lookup: CDR1 SGHAT, CDR2 FQNNGV. The CDR3 sequence is CASSLRGFTTNEKLFF. CDR3 coding DNA: TGTGCCAGCAGCTTAAGGGGGTTCACAACTAATGAAAAACTGTTTTTT.

On this clone: The junction departs from germline at one end; a sequencing error may be responsible. The CDR3 is CASSGAFSNYEQYF. The CDR3 nucleotides are TGTGCAAGCAGTGGCGCCTTCTCCAACTACGAGCAGTACTTC. V gene TRBV2 combines with J gene TRBJ2-7, with D unclear. The germline gives CDR1 SNHLY, CDR2 FYNNEI. CDR3 length equals 14 residues.

The genes are TRBV27 and TRBJ1-1; D call uncertain. The germline CDR1 and CDR2 sequences are MNHEY and SMNVEV (reference sequence). The CDR3 consists of 14 residues. V was clipped by 1 base and J by 1 base, with 7 bases between them. CDR3 sequence (DNA): TGTGCCAGCAGTTTATTGGGTCCGAACACTGAAGCTTTCTTT. It is translated as CASSLLGPNTEAFF.

The J gene is TRBJ1-5, the V gene TRBV19, with unresolved D. The CDR3 extends over 13 amino acids. Germline CDR1 is LNHDA and CDR2 is SQIVND (reference sequence). Trimming removed 8 bases at V and 4 bases at J, with 12 bases between. The CDR3 loop is CASGIGENQPQHF. CDR3 DNA sequence: TGTGCCAGTGGGATTGGGGAAAATCAGCCCCAGCATTTT.

The V and J genes are TRBV15 and TRBJ2-7, with D tentatively TRBD1 or TRBD2 (5 bases each). The CDR3 covers 13 residues. The germline V gene has CDR1 LNHNV and CDR2 YYDKDF (reference sequence). V lost 5 bases to trimming and J lost 6 bases, with 14 bases between them. Here the CDR3 reads CATSGVRGGEQYF. The CDR3, as DNA: TGTGCCACCAGCGGGGTTCGGGGCGGCGAGCAGTACTTC.

The V and J genes are TRBV4-3 and TRBJ1-4; D possibly corresponds to TRBD1 (6 bases). Per the germline V gene, CDR1 is LGHNA and CDR2 is YSLEER. Deletions cut 0 bases from V and 5 bases from J, with 10 bases between. This CDR3 is 15 amino acids long. DNA for the CDR3: TGCGCCAGCAGCCAAGATAGGGACACAAATGAAAAACTGTTTTTT. Protein: CASSQDRDTNEKLFF.

This chain uses TRBV2 with TRBJ1-5, with TRBD1 identical over 9 bases. There are 15 residues in the CDR3. Germline CDR1 SNHLY, CDR2 FYNNEI. The trim removed 3 bases at V and 6 bases at J, leaving 6 bases unmatched. Here the CDR3 DNA reads TGTGCCAGCAGTGAGGGACAGGGCTCGGGTCAGCCCCAGCATTTT. Its translation: CASSEGQGSGQPQHF.

The chain is built from TRBV7-8 and TRBJ2-3; no clear D gene. The CDR3 runs 14 residues. With 5 bases removed from V and 0 bases from J, the gap between germline ends came to 9 bases. CDR1 is SGHVS and CDR2 is FQNEAQ in the germline V gene. The CDR3 nucleotides are TGTGCCAGCAGCCGCGGTCGGAGCACAGATACGCAGTATTTT. This sequence encodes CASSRGRSTDTQYF.

V usage is TRBV30 and J usage is TRBJ2-7; either TRBD1 or TRBD2 may fit D (5 bases each). Looked up from germline, CDR1 is GTSNPN and CDR2 is SVGIG (reference sequence). V was cut by 3 bases and J by 5 bases, with 14 bases left in between. This CDR3 has 13 amino acids. The DNA for the CDR3 is TGTGCCTGGAGCGAGGGGCAGGCCAACGAGCAGTACTTC. It yields the protein CAWSEGQANEQYF.

Only one count was recorded for this clone. The chain couples TRBV4-3 to TRBJ1-2, with a weak D call TRBD1 (5 bases). V lost 1 base and J 4 bases, leaving 13 bases between the germline ends. The CDR3 runs to 15 residues. Germline loops: CDR1 LGHNA, CDR2 YSLEER. CDR3 residues: CASSQGEGSVYGYTF. As DNA, the CDR3 is TGCGCCAGCAGCCAAGGGGAGGGGTCGGTCTATGGCTACACCTTC.

The CDR3 coding sequence is TGTGCCAGCAGCCCTGGCAATGGCGGGGGGTTCAACATTCAGTACTTC. Amino acids: CASSPGNGGGFNIQYF. This sequence joins TRBV7-2 and TRBJ2-4, with TRBD2 identical over 8 bases. Germline CDR1 and CDR2: SGHTA and FQGNSA. Trimming took 5 bases from V and 7 from J; bases not matched to a gene: 13. The CDR3 totals 16 residues.

The rearrangement links TRBV4-3 to TRBJ1-6; D not resolved. V lost 1 base to trimming and J lost 9 bases, with 16 bases between them. Germline V lookup: CDR1 LGHNA, CDR2 YSLEER. The length of the CDR3 is 16 residues. In DNA form, the CDR3 reads TGCGCCAGCAGCCAAGCTTTTGCCTCGTCAGGTTCACCCCTCCACTTT. Translation gives CASSQAFASSGSPLHF.

The chain couples TRBV29-1 to TRBJ2-5; D possibly matches TRBD1 or TRBD2 (6 bases each). Germline CDR1 SQVTM, CDR2 ANQGSEA. V lost 7 bases and J lost 1, with 16 bases in between. The CDR3 covers 14 residues. In DNA, the CDR3 is TGCAGCGCCTCTAAGGGGGGAGGCCAAGAGACCCAGTACTTC. It specifies CSASKGGGQETQYF.